Following are 24 T cell receptor beta chains from one sample sequenced in a study of blood T cell repertoires in COVID-19. Produced via immunoSEQ multiplex PCR; TCRdb's table is partial and in-frame only. Of about 140,000 clones detected, over 60% appear once; the ten largest clones hold under 15%. Sequencing was performed on peripheral blood. The receptors stem from an older man with acute or convalescent COVID-19.

The J gene is TRBJ2-1, the V gene TRBV5-4; the D gene is possibly TRBD1 (7 bases). The CDR3 sequence is 13 residues long. CDR1 and CDR2 (germline): SGHNT, YYREEE (reference sequence). V lost 2 bases and J lost 9, with 12 bases in between. The CDR3: CASSFSGGSEQFF. In nucleotides, the CDR3 is TGTGCCAGCAGCTTCTCAGGGGGGAGTGAGCAGTTCTTC.

The rearrangement links TRBV7-2 to TRBJ2-1; maybe TRBD1 (5 bases). CDR1 SGHTA and CDR2 FQGNSA come from the germline V gene. Trimming took 5 bases from V and 0 from J, leaving 11 bases between them. The CDR3 loop spans 15 amino acids. The CDR3 DNA is TGTGCCAGCAGCCGTCAGGGTAGCTCCTACAATGAGCAGTTCTTC. The encoded protein is CASSRQGSSYNEQFF.

The chain joins TRBV3-1 (or the pseudogene TRBV3-2) to TRBJ2-5, with 7 bases aligning to TRBD2. Germline values: CDR1 LGHDT, CDR2 YNNKEL (reference sequence). Germline trimming cut 3 bases from V and 4 bases from J; bases unmatched to any gene: 5. The CDR3 has 14 amino acids. The DNA of the CDR3 is TGTGCCAGCAGCCATCTAGCGGTTGGAGAGACCCAGTACTTC. Amino acids: CASSHLAVGETQYF.

The rearrangement links TRBV29-1 to TRBJ1-2; 7 bases match TRBD1. This CDR3 has 12 residues. The V gene's germline CDR1 is SQVTM and CDR2 ANQGSEA. Trimming at V came to 7 bases and at J to 6 bases, leaving 8 bases not matched to a gene. In DNA form, the CDR3 reads TGCAGCGGACGCGAAGGGGGCAATGGCTACACCTTC. This codes for CSGREGGNGYTF.

This rearrangement joins TRBV25-1 to TRBJ2-7, with 9 nucleotides matching TRBD1. V dropped 7 bases and J dropped 5; count of bases not matched to a gene: 9. Germline V gene lookup returns CDR1 MGHDK and CDR2 SYGVNS. The CDR3 spans 14 residues. CDR3 in DNA: TGTGCCAGCAACCCCGGGACAGGGCTGAACGAGCAGTACTTC. This encodes CASNPGTGLNEQYF.

The chain is built from TRBV6-6 and TRBJ1-2; 10 bases match TRBD1. The germline gives CDR1 MNHNY, CDR2 SVGAGI (reference sequence). V lost 0 bases and J lost 5; bases outside the gene matches: 6. The CDR3 totals 16 residues. The CDR3 coding sequence is TGTGCCAGCAGTTACTCCCAGGGACAGGGGAGTTATGGCTACACCTTC. Translating gives CASSYSQGQGSYGYTF.

This clone was observed a few times. CDR3 amino acids: CATRERGRTDTQYF. Written as DNA, the CDR3 is TGTGCCACCAGGGAGCGAGGTAGGACAGATACGCAGTATTTT. The V call is TRBV24-1, the J call TRBJ2-3, with unresolved D. The CDR3 spans 14 residues. Looked up from germline, CDR1 is KGHDR and CDR2 is SFDVKD. V was cut by 7 bases and J by 3 bases, with 13 bases left in between.

This chain uses TRBV4-2 with TRBJ2-5; 10 nucleotides agree with TRBD2. Germline lookup yields CDR1 LGHNA and CDR2 YNFKEQ. The CDR3 length is 17 residues. The V and J ends lost 0 bases and 1 base, in that order; junction bases with no gene match: 5. The CDR3 nucleotides are TGTGCCAGCAGCCAAGATTTGTCTAGCGGGGGCCAAGAGACCCAGTACTTC. It yields the protein CASSQDLSSGGQETQYF.

This sequence joins TRBV5-1 and TRBJ2-5; 7 bases fit TRBD1. The germline V gene has CDR1 SGHRS and CDR2 YFSETQ. The CDR3 runs to 15 residues. V lost 0 bases, J lost 1 base, and 3 bases stayed unmatched. The CDR3 spells CASSLVKGAQETQYF. CDR3 bases: TGCGCCAGCAGCTTGGTTAAGGGGGCCCAAGAGACCCAGTACTTC.

The rearrangement uses TRBV9 and TRBJ2-3; maybe TRBD1 (5 bases). The germline gives CDR1 SGDLS, CDR2 YYNGEE. CDR3 length: 13 residues. Deletions cut 3 bases from V and 0 bases from J, with 5 bases between. For the CDR3, the DNA is TGTGCCAGCAGCGAGGGGAGCACAGATACGCAGTATTTT. The encoded protein is CASSEGSTDTQYF.

The CDR3 DNA sequence: TGTGCCAGCAGTTACTCCCCGACGGGTAGGGATACGCAGTATTTT. As protein: CASSYSPTGRDTQYF. The gene calls are TRBV6-5 and TRBJ2-3, with no clear D. The CDR3 is made up of 15 amino acids. The ends were cut back, 0 bases at V and 6 bases at J, with 13 bases in the middle. Germline V lookup: CDR1 MNHEY, CDR2 SVGAGI.

The chain is built from TRBV9 and TRBJ1-6; D gene ambiguous. The germline CDR1 and CDR2 sequences are SGDLS and YYNGEE. CDR3 length: 16 amino acids. With 3 bases removed from V and 7 bases from J, the gap between germline ends came to 17 bases. The CDR3 is CASSAGSTWVNSPLHF. The CDR3 DNA reads as TGTGCCAGCAGCGCGGGATCAACTTGGGTCAATTCACCCCTCCACTTT.

J is TRBJ2-3 and V is TRBV6-2 or TRBV6-3; D gene unclear. The germline V and J ends were trimmed by 2 bases and 2 bases, with 14 bases remaining between them. Looked up from germline, CDR1 is MNHEY and CDR2 is SVGEGT. The CDR3 is 16 residues long. CDR3 nucleotides: TGTGCCAGCAGTTACGGGCAGAGCTCAAACACAGATACGCAGTATTTT. Its translation is CASSYGQSSNTDTQYF.

The chain uses TRBV29-1 and TRBJ1-1; D unclear. CDR3 length: 13 residues. Germline CDR1 and CDR2: SQVTM and ANQGSEA. Trimming removed 7 bases at V and 7 bases at J, with 19 bases between. Here the CDR3 DNA reads TGCAGCGGAGCGTCGCGGGGAGTACGTGAAGCTTTCTTT. This codes for CSGASRGVREAFF. The full variable domain, completed using reference TRBV29-1 and TRBJ1-1, is SAVISQKPSRDICQRGTSLTIQCQVDSQVTMMFWYRQQPGQSLTLIATANQGSEATYESGFVIDKFPISRPNLTFSTLTVSNMSPEDSSIYLCSGASRGVREAFFGQGTRLTVV.

This clone was detected only a few times. V gene TRBV18 combines with J gene TRBJ1-1; TRBD1 agrees at 7 bases. CDR3 length equals 16 residues. The germline gives CDR1 KGHSH, CDR2 LQKENI. V shed 3 bases, J shed 1 base, and the junction held 8 bases outside the gene matches. The CDR3: CASSPILTGTNTEAFF. The CDR3 DNA sequence: TGTGCCAGCTCACCGATTTTGACAGGGACGAACACTGAAGCTTTCTTT. Drawing the rest from reference TRBV18 and TRBJ1-1, the complete variable domain is NAGVMQNPRHLVRRRGQEARLRCSPMKGHSHVYWYRQLPEEGLKFMVYLQKENIIDESGMPKERFSAEFPKEGPSILRIQQVVRGDSAAYFCASSPILTGTNTEAFFGQGTRLTVV.

The chain employs TRBV19 and TRBJ1-3; tentatively, D is TRBD1 (5 bases). The V end lost 7 bases, the J end lost 3 bases, and 19 bases lay between the germline ends. The germline V gene has CDR1 LNHDA and CDR2 SQIVND (reference sequence). CDR3 length: 16 amino acids. CDR3 amino acids: CASTRRTRTLGNTIYF. CDR3 nucleotide sequence: TGTGCCAGTACCAGAAGAACACGGACACTTGGAAACACCATATATTTT.

A single count supports this clone. The rearrangement joins TRBV2 to TRBJ2-5; 13 nucleotides align to TRBD2. This CDR3 is built from 17 residues. Germline values: CDR1 SNHLY, CDR2 FYNNEI. The J segment lost 3 bases and the V segment lost 4 bases, leaving 8 bases of the junction unmatched. The CDR3 reads CASSVRTSGGAKETQYF. CDR3 DNA sequence: TGTGCCAGCAGTGTCCGCACTAGCGGGGGGGCAAAAGAGACCCAGTACTTC.

This clone appeared once. Other DNA sequences within the sample encode an identical CDR3. The chain has TRBV10-3 and TRBJ1-2; no definite D call. V gave up 4 bases and J gave up 6 bases, with 9 bases separating them. Looked up from germline, CDR1 is ENHRY and CDR2 is SYGVKD. There are 12 residues in the CDR3. CDR3 sequence: CAISGDGDGYTF. Here the CDR3 DNA reads TGTGCCATCAGTGGTGACGGAGATGGCTACACCTTC.

This clone occurred a few times. J is TRBJ1-5 and V is TRBV7-9; TRBD1 might be the D (6 bases). V was clipped by 0 bases and J by 6 bases, with 12 bases between them. The CDR3 consists of 15 residues. From germline, CDR1 is SEHNR and CDR2 FQNEAQ (reference sequence). The CDR3 DNA reads as TGTGCCAGCAGCTTAGCCGGGACACGGGGTCAGCCCCAGCATTTT. It specifies CASSLAGTRGQPQHF. The entire variable domain, with the rest obtained from reference TRBV7-9 and TRBJ1-5, is as follows: DTGVSQNPRHKITKRGQNVTFRCDPISEHNRLYWYRQTLGQGPEFLTYFQNEAQLEKSRLLSDRFSAERPKGSFSTLEIQRTEQGDSAMYLCASSLAGTRGQPQHFGDGTRLSIL.

V and J are TRBV27 and TRBJ1-4, with 9 bases lining up with TRBD1. V was clipped by 5 bases and J by 4 bases; unmatched bases: 8. CDR1 is MNHEY and CDR2 is SMNVEV in the germline V gene (reference sequence). CDR3 length equals 16 residues. CDR3 region: CASSPRDRAYNEKLFF. The CDR3 nucleotides are TGTGCCAGCAGTCCCAGGGACAGGGCCTATAATGAAAAACTGTTTTTT.

The chain employs TRBV3-1 (or the pseudogene TRBV3-2) and TRBJ1-1; no definite D call. Germline values: CDR1 LGHDT, CDR2 YNNKEL (reference sequence). The CDR3 extends over 14 amino acids. Trimming removed 0 bases from V and 1 base from J, with 6 bases in between. The CDR3 spells CASSQEGANTEAFF. The CDR3 DNA follows: TGTGCCAGCAGCCAAGAGGGAGCGAACACTGAAGCTTTCTTT.

The chain carries TRBV28 and TRBJ1-5; 11 nucleotides match TRBD1. The V gene's germline CDR1 is MDHEN and CDR2 SYDVKM. CDR3 length equals 18 residues. With 1 base clipped from V and 1 base from J, the junction kept 6 bases outside the gene matches. This CDR3 is CASSLYWTGGLSNQPQHF. In nucleotides, the CDR3 is TGTGCCAGCAGTTTATATTGGACAGGGGGCCTCAGCAATCAGCCCCAGCATTTT.

The V and J genes are TRBV28 and TRBJ2-4; D perhaps matches TRBD2 (6 bases). The CDR3 totals 15 residues. The V and J ends lost 4 bases and 2 bases respectively, with 12 bases between them. The germline CDR1 and CDR2 sequences are MDHEN and SYDVKM. CDR3 nucleotide sequence: TGTGCCAGCAGTTCCGGAGGGGCGACCAAAAACATTCAGTACTTC. Its translation is CASSSGGATKNIQYF.

The rearrangement joins TRBV5-1 to TRBJ1-6; D ambiguous. Between the trimmed V and J ends, which lost 0 bases and 6 bases, there was a span of 7 bases. Germline CDR1 is SGHRS and CDR2 is YFSETQ. The CDR3 consists of 14 residues. The chain's CDR3 is CASSLEAGNSPLHF. The CDR3 DNA follows: TGCGCCAGCAGCTTGGAGGCAGGTAATTCACCCCTCCACTTT.